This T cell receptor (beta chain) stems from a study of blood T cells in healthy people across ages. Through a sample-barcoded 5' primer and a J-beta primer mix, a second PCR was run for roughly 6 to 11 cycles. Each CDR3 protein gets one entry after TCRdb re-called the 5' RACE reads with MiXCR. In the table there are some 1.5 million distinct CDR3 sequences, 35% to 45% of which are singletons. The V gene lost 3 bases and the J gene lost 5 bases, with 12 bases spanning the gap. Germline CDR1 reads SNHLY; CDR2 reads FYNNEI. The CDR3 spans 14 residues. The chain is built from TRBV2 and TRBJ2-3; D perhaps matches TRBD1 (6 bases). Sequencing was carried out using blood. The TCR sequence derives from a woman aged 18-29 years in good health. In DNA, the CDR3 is TGTGCCAGCAGTGACAGGGGAACGGGAGATACGCAGTATTTT. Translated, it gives CASSDRGTGDTQYF.